The clone carrying this T cell receptor beta chain was counted only a few times. The V gene lost 2 bases and the J gene lost 3 bases, with 14 bases spanning the gap. This CDR3 region has 17 residues. The germline V gene has CDR1 LNHNV and CDR2 YYDKDF (reference sequence). TCRdb ran MiXCR on the PCR reads and lists one entry per CDR3 protein. This table has hundreds of thousands of distinct CDR3 sequences, 15% to 20% appearing once. This entry belongs to a study of molecular identifiers for immune sequencing clone quantification. Naive CD8 T cells underwent sorting with the CD8+CD4-CCR7+CD45RA+ definition.

The sample taken for sequencing was naive CD8+ T cells from blood, with Jurkat cell RNA spiked in. Subset of the sample: FACS-sorted CD8+CD4-CCR7+CD45RA+ naive T cells. The V and J genes are TRBV15 and TRBJ2-6; TRBD2 might be the D (6 bases). This TCR was recovered from a human donor in good health. Some libraries in this study had Jurkat cell RNA spiked in. CDR3 in DNA: TGTGCCACCAGCAGACGAGACTGGGAGGATGGGGCCAACGTCCTGACTTTC. Protein product: CATSRRDWEDGANVLTF.